Sequencing of this TCR beta chain was carried out in a study of blood T cell repertoires in COVID-19. Germline CDR1 reads SNHLY; CDR2 reads FYNNEI. The CDR3 covers 16 residues. J gave up 5 bases and V 2 bases, and 8 bases lay outside the gene matches. Sequencing was performed with immunoSEQ multiplex PCR; in TCRdb, only in-frame clones are kept and a portion is missing. The sample includes approximately 99,000 clones, approximately 83% of them seen just once. Sequences were obtained from peripheral blood. The chain is built from TRBV2 and TRBJ2-5, with 10 bases identical to TRBD2. The TCR was taken from a woman aged 70 to 79 with acute or convalescent COVID-19. The CDR3 nucleotides are TGTGCCAGCAGTGAAAGAAGCGGGGGGGCTCGGGAGACCCAGTACTTC. Its translation is CASSERSGGARETQYF.